The clone carrying this T cell receptor beta chain was seen a single time. This sample was taken from a study of blood T cell repertoires in COVID-19. As for the study in general: Sources were T cells, B-cell-depleted T cells, or PBMCs; the material itself was cDNA or gDNA.

Germline CDR1 is SNHLY and CDR2 is FYNNEI. With 3 bases removed from V and 4 bases from J, the gap between germline ends came to 13 bases. The CDR3 extends over 15 amino acids. TCRdb's table, derived via immunoSEQ multiplex PCR, lists solely in-frame clones and lacks some. The sample consists of approximately 230,000 clones, about 91% of them appearing once. Sample: peripheral blood. J is TRBJ2-1 and V is TRBV2, with D possibly matching TRBD2 (5 bases). The clonotype comes from a woman in her twenties or thirties with COVID-19, enrolled during active disease. DNA of the CDR3: TGTGCCAGCAGTGACCAGCGGAGACCATACAATGAGCAGTTCTTC. Amino acid sequence: CASSDQRRPYNEQFF.